This T cell receptor (beta chain) was retrieved from a study of T cells in Graves' hyperthyroidism and ophthalmopathy. Study-level results: Ophthalmopathy prediction by the model preceded onset by a median roughly 6 months. Most thyroid clonotypes expanded above 0.001 were also detected in blood.

RNA transcripts yielded amplified TCR beta CDR3 regions. TCR CDR3 underwent first-round RT-PCR with the HTBI primer set. TCRdb re-called the multiplex PCR reads through MiXCR, storing one row per CDR3 protein. The sample yields 400,000 to 550,000 distinct CDR3 sequences, 13% to 15% seen once. This clonotype came up many times. Its antigen is as yet unknown. V lost 9 bases, J lost 3 bases, and 17 bases stayed unmatched. CDR1 and CDR2 from the germline V gene are SGHAT and FQNNGV. The CDR3 is 17 amino acids. Sequencing used blood. This sequence was found in a woman under 30 with Graves' hyperthyroidism. The chain uses TRBV11-2 and TRBJ1-5; TRBD1 agrees at 7 bases. The CDR3 spells CASSSRVTGNTNQPQHF. The CDR3 coding sequence is TGTGCCAGTAGTTCAAGGGTGACAGGGAATACCAATCAGCCCCAGCATTTT.